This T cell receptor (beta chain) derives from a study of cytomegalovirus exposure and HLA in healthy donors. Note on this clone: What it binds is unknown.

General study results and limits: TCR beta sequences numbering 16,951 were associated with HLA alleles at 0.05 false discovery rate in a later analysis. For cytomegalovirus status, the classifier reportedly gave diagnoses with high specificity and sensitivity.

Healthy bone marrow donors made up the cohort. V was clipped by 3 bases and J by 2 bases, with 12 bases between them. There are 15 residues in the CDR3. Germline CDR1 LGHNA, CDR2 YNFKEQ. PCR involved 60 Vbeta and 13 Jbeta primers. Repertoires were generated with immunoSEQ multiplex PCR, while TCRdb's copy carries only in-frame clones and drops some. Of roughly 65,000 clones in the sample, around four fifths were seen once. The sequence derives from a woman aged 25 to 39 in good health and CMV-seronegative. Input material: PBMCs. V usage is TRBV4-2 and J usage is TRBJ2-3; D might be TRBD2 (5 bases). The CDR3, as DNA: TGTGCCAGCAGCCAGAGATCGGGGATCACAGATACGCAGTATTTT. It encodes CASSQRSGITDTQYF.